Shown below are 30 T cell receptor beta chains from a single sample sequenced in a study of regulatory T cells in long-lasting Graves disease. Time point here: persistent/refractory GD, antithyroid drugs over 5 years with positive TRAb. PBMC-extracted RNA yielded the TCR library. Sequencing libraries for TCR beta were prepared with iRepertoire HTBI primers and Arm-PCR of CDR3 regions. In TCRdb, the multiplex PCR reads were re-called with MiXCR into one record per CDR3 protein. The data hold about 660,000 distinct CDR3 sequences, with around 30% observed a single time. This specimen consisted of peripheral blood mononuclear cells (PBMCs), obtained when the disease was refractory, from a patient treated with antithyroid drugs. The receptors were gathered from a female donor with Graves disease.

This clonotype was picked up many times. The CDR3 spells CASRRQGNNYGYTF. For the CDR3, the DNA is TGTGCCAGCAGGAGACAGGGGAATAACTATGGCTACACCTTC. V gene TRBV2 combines with J gene TRBJ1-2, with 8 bases lining up with TRBD1. The CDR3 contains 14 residues. Germline-derived CDR1 and CDR2 are SNHLY and FYNNEI. The V segment lost 6 bases and the J segment 1 base; nucleotides outside the gene matches: 4. Combining the CDR3 with reference TRBV2 and TRBJ1-2 gives the whole variable domain EPEVTQTPSHQVTQMGQEVILRCVPISNHLYFYWYRQILGQKVEFLVSFYNNEISEKSEIFDDQFSVERPDGSNFTLKIRSTKLEDSAMYFCASRRQGNNYGYTFGSGTRLTVV.

This clonotype was counted between two and nine times. CDR3 loop: CASSFEDTGELFF. In nucleotides, the CDR3 is TGTGCCAGCAGTTTTGAGGACACCGGGGAGCTGTTTTTT. V gene TRBV12-3 or TRBV12-4 combines with J gene TRBJ2-2; unclear D gene. V lost 3 bases, J lost 3 bases, and 5 bases lay in between. The CDR3 is 13 amino acids.

The sample holds a few counts of this clonotype. This chain connects TRBV28 to TRBJ2-7, with a possible D match to TRBD2 (6 bases). This CDR3 has 14 amino acids. V was shortened by 5 bases and J by 1 base, with 12 bases between the two germline ends. CDR1 and CDR2 (germline): MDHEN, SYDVKM. DNA of the CDR3: TGTGCCAGCAGTCCCGGGACTTTTTCCTACGAGCAGTACTTC. Residues: CASSPGTFSYEQYF. Full variable domain (missing parts from reference TRBV28 and TRBJ2-7): DVKVTQSSRYLVKRTGEKVFLECVQDMDHENMFWYRQDPGLGLRLIYFSYDVKMKEKGDIPEGYSVSREKKERFSLILESASTNQTSMYLCASSPGTFSYEQYFGPGTRLTVT.

The rearrangement links TRBV12-3 or TRBV12-4 to TRBJ1-2; D possibly corresponds to TRBD1 (5 bases). The CDR3 has 14 amino acids. V lost 6 bases to trimming and J lost 3 bases, with 14 bases between them. This CDR3 is CASRRIKGDYGYTF. The CDR3 DNA sequence: TGTGCCAGCAGACGGATCAAAGGGGACTATGGCTACACCTTC.

The V and J genes are TRBV20-1 and TRBJ2-5; 7 bases match TRBD2. Germline CDR1 reads DFQATT; CDR2 reads SNEGSKA (reference sequence). V trimming: 0 bases; J trimming: 5 bases; junction bases outside the gene matches: 3. The CDR3 runs 13 residues. Here the CDR3 DNA reads TGCAGTGCTAGAGAGGGGGGGGTCGAGACCCAGTACTTC. Residues: CSAREGGVETQYF.

This clonotype was detected only a few times. This chain connects TRBV19 to TRBJ1-5; D is ambiguous. V was shortened by 7 bases and J by 0 bases, with 13 bases between the two germline ends. The germline CDR1 and CDR2 sequences are LNHDA and SQIVND (reference sequence). The CDR3 totals 15 residues. The CDR3 bases are TGTGCCAGTAAGGAGACACAATATAGCAATCAGCCCCAGCATTTT. As protein: CASKETQYSNQPQHF.

This clonotype was detected many times. The genes are TRBV12-3 or TRBV12-4 and TRBJ1-1; D uncertain. This CDR3 region has 13 residues. V was shortened by 2 bases and J by 8 bases, with 12 bases between the two germline ends. The CDR3 DNA reads TGTGCCAGCAGTTTAAACCCCGCCAGAGAAGCTTTCTTT. The encoded protein is CASSLNPAREAFF.

The chain couples TRBV5-4 to TRBJ1-1; no definite D call. Trimming pared 0 bases from V and 5 bases from J, leaving 8 bases between. The CDR3 is made up of 13 amino acids. The germline V gene has CDR1 SGHNT and CDR2 YYREEE (reference sequence). The CDR3 loop reads CASSLGRKTEAFF. DNA of the CDR3: TGTGCCAGCAGCTTGGGACGGAAAACTGAAGCTTTCTTT. The whole variable domain, remainder taken from reference TRBV5-4 and TRBJ1-1, is ETGVTQSPTHLIKTRGQQVTLRCSSQSGHNTVSWYQQALGQGPQFIFQYYREEENGRGNFPPRFSGLQFPNYSSELNVNALELDDSALYLCASSLGRKTEAFFGQGTRLTVV.

For this clonotype: One end of the junction fails to match germline, which may point to a read error. This rearrangement joins TRBV25-1 to TRBJ1-4; a weak D match, TRBD1 (5 bases). This CDR3 is 15 amino acids long. Germline V gives CDR1 MGHDK, CDR2 SYGVNS. Here the CDR3 reads CASSEFPGLNEKLFF. For the CDR3, the DNA is TGTGCCAGCAGTGAATTTCCAGGGCTGAATGAAAAACTATTTTTT. The complete variable domain, with remaining parts taken from reference TRBV25-1 and TRBJ1-4, reads EADIYQTPRYLVIGTGKKITLECSQTMGHDKMYWYQQDPGMELHLIHYSYGVNSTEKGDLSSESTVSRIRTEHFPLTLESARPSHTSQYLCASSEFPGLNEKLFFGSGTQLSVL.

This clonotype has only a few counts. This chain connects TRBV5-1 to TRBJ1-2; a possible D gene is TRBD1 (6 bases). Between the trimmed V and J ends, which lost 4 bases and 8 bases, there was a span of 18 bases. The CDR3 runs to 14 residues. CDR1 and CDR2 (germline): SGHRS, YFSETQ. DNA of the CDR3: TGCGCCAGCAGCACCGGGACAATCGAACAGGGCTACACCTTC. Translating it yields CASSTGTIEQGYTF.

This chain links TRBV6-5 with TRBJ2-2; D unclear. Trimming removed 2 bases from V and 0 bases from J, with 7 bases in between. Germline V gene data show CDR1 as MNHEY and CDR2 as SVGAGI. This CDR3 has 15 amino acids. The CDR3 region is CASSYNRANTGELFF. The CDR3 DNA sequence: TGTGCCAGCAGTTACAATCGCGCGAACACCGGGGAGCTGTTTTTT.

The chain is built from TRBV29-1 and TRBJ2-7; a weak D match, TRBD2 (7 bases). Trimming shortened V by 5 bases and J by 2 bases, and 25 bases separated the two germline ends. Per germline, CDR1 SQVTM and CDR2 ANQGSEA. The CDR3 totals 17 residues. The CDR3 reads CSVPGTSVLAETYEQYF. The CDR3 coding sequence is TGCAGCGTTCCCGGGACATCCGTTCTAGCGGAGACCTACGAGCAGTACTTC.

In this sample, this clonotype turned up a few times. The chain recombines TRBV18 with TRBJ1-1, with D perhaps TRBD1 (6 bases). CDR1 is KGHSH, CDR2 LQKENI, per germline. V lost 6 bases and J lost 4, with 12 bases in between. The CDR3 extends over 13 amino acids. CDR3 amino acids: CASSGTWSTEAFF. In DNA form, the CDR3 reads TGTGCCAGCTCCGGGACATGGAGCACTGAAGCTTTCTTT. Together with reference TRBV18 and TRBJ1-1, the CDR3 gives the full variable domain: NAGVMQNPRHLVRRRGQEARLRCSPMKGHSHVYWYRQLPEEGLKFMVYLQKENIIDESGMPKERFSAEFPKEGPSILRIQQVVRGDSAAYFCASSGTWSTEAFFGQGTRLTVV.

As to this clonotype: This is likely a read error, given that the CDR3 carries no conserved phenylalanine or tryptophan at its end. This rearrangement joins TRBV13 to TRBJ2-5, with 14 bases matching TRBD2. CDR1 is PRHDT and CDR2 is FYEKMQ in the germline V gene (reference sequence). The CDR3 spans 15 residues. V trimming: 5 bases; J trimming: 4 bases; junction bases outside the gene matches: 3. CDR3 sequence (DNA): TGTGCCAGCAGCCTGGGACTAGCGGGAGTAGAGACCCAGTACTCC. It yields the protein CASSLGLAGVETQYS.

The chain is built from TRBV20-1 and TRBJ1-5; D is ambiguous. V lost 1 base and J lost 3, with 13 bases in between. CDR1 is DFQATT and CDR2 is SNEGSKA in the germline V gene (reference sequence). The CDR3 is 15 amino acids. CDR3 in DNA: TGCAGTGCTAGAGGGGCGGTACATCCCAATCAGCCCCAGCATTTT. It yields the protein CSARGAVHPNQPQHF.

The chain recombines TRBV7-2 with TRBJ2-1, with D tentatively TRBD1 (5 bases). V shed 5 bases and J shed 0 bases, with 11 bases lying between them. The CDR3 spans 15 residues. The germline CDR1 and CDR2 sequences are SGHTA and FQGNSA. The CDR3, as DNA: TGTGCCAGCAGCCTGACAGCGACCTCCTACAATGAGCAGTTCTTC. It codes for CASSLTATSYNEQFF.

This chain links TRBV5-4 with TRBJ1-1; 8 bases fit TRBD1. The CDR3 is made up of 14 amino acids. Looked up from germline, CDR1 is SGHNT and CDR2 is YYREEE (reference sequence). The trim removed 4 bases at V and 4 bases at J, leaving 6 bases unmatched. The CDR3 region is CASSTDGQGTEAFF. The CDR3 DNA sequence: TGTGCCAGCAGCACCGACGGACAGGGCACTGAAGCTTTCTTT.

V is TRBV5-1 and J is TRBJ2-7, with 7 nucleotides matching TRBD1. This CDR3 is built from 16 residues. Germline V CDR1 and CDR2: SGHRS, YFSETQ. V shed 0 bases, J shed 0 bases, and the junction held 6 bases outside the gene matches. CDR3 sequence: CASSLGRQGRSYEQYF. DNA for the CDR3: TGCGCCAGCAGCTTGGGGAGACAGGGCCGCTCCTACGAGCAGTACTTC.

This chain connects TRBV6-1 to TRBJ1-5; D is unclear. The CDR3 sequence is 13 residues long. V dropped 3 bases and J dropped 10 bases, with 13 bases sitting between them. CDR1 and CDR2 from the germline V gene are MNHNS and SASEGT. The CDR3 spells CASSDRALGPQHF. DNA of the CDR3: TGTGCCAGCAGTGACAGAGCTTTAGGACCCCAGCATTTT.

The chain is built from TRBV25-1 and TRBJ1-1; D remains ambiguous. The CDR3 consists of 17 residues. V lost 4 bases and J lost 0, with 18 bases in between. Germline V gene lookup returns CDR1 MGHDK and CDR2 SYGVNS. The CDR3 protein is CASSGITARLMNTEAFF. For the CDR3, the DNA is TGTGCCAGCAGTGGCATAACAGCCAGGCTTATGAACACTGAAGCTTTCTTT.

The chain couples TRBV6-1 to TRBJ1-2; D ambiguous. Looked up from germline, CDR1 is MNHNS and CDR2 is SASEGT. Trimming pared 6 bases from V and 11 bases from J, leaving 16 bases between. CDR3 length equals 12 residues. Here the CDR3 DNA reads TGTGCCAGCAGGACTGGGATCCCTGGATACACCTTC. Its translation is CASRTGIPGYTF.

J is TRBJ1-1 and V is TRBV5-1; possibly TRBD1 for D (6 bases). Per germline, CDR1 SGHRS and CDR2 YFSETQ. The CDR3 contains 15 residues. V lost 0 bases, J lost 4 bases, and 13 bases lay in between. DNA for the CDR3: TGCGCCAGCAGCTTGGTCCAGGGGAAGGGCACTGAAGCTTTCTTT. As protein: CASSLVQGKGTEAFF. Filled out from reference TRBV5-1 and TRBJ1-1, the complete variable domain reads KAGVTQTPRYLIKTRGQQVTLSCSPISGHRSVSWYQQTPGQGLQFLFEYFSETQRNKGNFPGRFSGRQFSNSRSEMNVSTLELGDSALYLCASSLVQGKGTEAFFGQGTRLTVV.

The V call is TRBV24-1, the J call TRBJ2-2; 7 positions match TRBD2. CDR3 size: 16 residues. J lost 5 bases, V lost 3 bases, and 8 bases had no gene match. Per germline, CDR1 KGHDR and CDR2 SFDVKD. This chain's CDR3 is CATSDPRTSSTGELFF. The CDR3 region has the DNA TGTGCCACCAGTGATCCCAGGACTAGTTCGACCGGGGAGCTGTTTTTT.

The J gene is TRBJ2-1, the V gene TRBV10-3; a weak D match, TRBD1 (5 bases). The CDR3 has 12 amino acids. Per the germline V gene, CDR1 is ENHRY and CDR2 is SYGVKD. Between the trimmed V and J ends, which lost 4 bases and 5 bases, there was a span of 6 bases. The DNA of the CDR3 is TGTGCCATCAGTGCACAGGACAATGAGCAGTTCTTC. It encodes CAISAQDNEQFF.

This clonotype has a count of ten or more. The chain combines TRBV28 with TRBJ1-2, with D possibly TRBD1 on 6 matching bases. V was trimmed by 6 bases and J by 3 bases, leaving 11 bases between them. Per the germline V gene, CDR1 is MDHEN and CDR2 is SYDVKM. The CDR3 runs 13 residues. CDR3 bases: TGTGCCAGCAGCCTTACAGGGTACTATGGCTACACCTTC. Translation gives CASSLTGYYGYTF.

Here the CDR3 reads CASSHGDRGSYEQYF. CDR3 DNA sequence: TGTGCCAGCAGCCACGGGGACAGGGGCTCCTACGAGCAGTACTTC. The chain is built from TRBV7-9 and TRBJ2-7, with TRBD1 matching 10 bases. The CDR3 length is 15 residues. V trimming: 5 bases; J trimming: 0 bases; junction bases outside the gene matches: 4. Per the germline V gene, CDR1 is SEHNR and CDR2 is FQNEAQ (reference sequence).

This clonotype was seen ten or more times. This chain connects TRBV12-3 or TRBV12-4 to TRBJ1-6; tentative D call: TRBD1 (5 bases). The CDR3 loop spans 14 amino acids. V lost 5 bases and J 10 bases, leaving 15 bases between the germline ends. The CDR3 DNA reads as TGTGCCAGCAGTCCCGCGGGGGAAGGGTCACCCCTCCACTTT. Protein: CASSPAGEGSPLHF.

The chain uses TRBV4-1 and TRBJ1-6, with TRBD1 identical over 7 bases. Germline assignment: CDR1 MGHRA and CDR2 YSYEKL. V lost 1 base to trimming and J lost 8 bases; unmatched junction nucleotides: 5. The CDR3 loop spans 15 amino acids. This CDR3 reads CASSQGQGFDSPLHF. In DNA form, the CDR3 reads TGCGCCAGCAGCCAAGGACAGGGCTTCGATTCACCCCTCCACTTT.

This clonotype appeared many times. The V call is TRBV28, the J call TRBJ1-3, with 10 bases that match TRBD1. This CDR3 is built from 16 residues. The junction had 6 bases not matched to a gene; V was cut back by 5 bases and J by 2 bases. Germline V gene lookup returns CDR1 MDHEN and CDR2 SYDVKM. The CDR3 region is CASSLRTGGTGNTIYF. For the CDR3, the DNA is TGTGCCAGCAGTCTCCGGACAGGGGGGACTGGAAACACCATATATTTT.

This chain's CDR3 is CAISEGQINYGYTF. The CDR3 DNA is TGTGCCATCAGTGAAGGACAGATCAACTATGGCTACACCTTC. The chain is built from TRBV10-3 and TRBJ1-2, with D maybe TRBD1 (6 bases). The CDR3 runs to 14 residues. The germline V gene has CDR1 ENHRY and CDR2 SYGVKD. Trimming cost V 3 bases and J 2 bases, with 10 bases left between them.